The clone carrying this T cell receptor beta chain was picked up a small number of times. The gene names given are mouse names. The DNA ends 4 residues before the CDR3 does, and the rest of the CDR3 is filled in from the germline J gene. Germline V gene lookup returns CDR1 FNHDT and CDR2 SITEND (reference sequence). Trimming took 2 bases from V and 1 from J, leaving 6 bases between them. CDR3 size: 13 residues. This specimen comes from a study of CD8+ T cells in alopecia areata. cDNA serving as the sequencing template came from extracted, reverse transcribed RNA. Assay used: immunoSEQ multiplex PCR; TCRdb lists only in-frame clones, some missing. This set yields fewer than 9,500 clones and no singletons; the top ten hold over 15%. A sort of pooled cutaneous lymph node cells used CD4, CD8alpha, NKG2D, NKG2ACE and other stains.

The specimen sequenced was CD8+ T cells sorted from a lymph node. The genes are TRBV19 and TRBJ1-2; D is possibly TRBD1 (5 bases). The TCR originated in a C3H/HeJ mouse with alopecia areata. Mouse MHC haplotype: H2-k. The sequenced CDR3 bases are TGTGCCAGCAGTATTCAGGGAAACTCC. Translation gives CASSIQGNS. Given in full, the CDR3 is CASSIQGNSDYTF.